This T cell receptor beta chain was recorded in a study of early T cells in non-severe SARS-CoV-2 infection. Trimming cost V 6 bases and J 5 bases; bases outside gene matches: 10. The CDR3 runs 15 residues. The germline V gene has CDR1 SGHRS and CDR2 YFSETQ. TCRdb independently ran MiXCR on the 5' RACE reads; one entry per CDR3 protein. The table records more than 60,000 distinct CDR3 sequences, about 13% of them present only once. This clonotype was counted at least ten times. The V call is TRBV5-1, the J call TRBJ2-3; 9 bases align to TRBD1. The source is an adult who was a healthcare worker with PCR-confirmed SARS-CoV-2 infection or an uninfected control (not recorded which). Sequencing was done on a sample of whole blood. The CDR3 nucleotides are TGCGCCAGCAATGGACAGGGGAGTGTGAGAGATACGCAGTATTTT. This sequence encodes CASNGQGSVRDTQYF.